These 7 T cell receptor beta chains were sequenced from one sample in a study of early stage breast cancer tumors. Repertoires were generated with immunoSEQ multiplex PCR, while TCRdb's copy carries only in-frame clones and drops some. The sample holds roughly 48,000 clones; around 83% are singletons and the top ten take approximately 1.4%. Sequences were obtained from blood. These receptor sequences come from a person aged 45-65 years with breast cancer.

The J gene is TRBJ2-7, the V gene TRBV5-8; D not certain. V lost 7 bases to trimming and J lost 3 bases, with 14 bases between them. The CDR3 covers 13 residues. The V gene's germline CDR1 is SGHTS and CDR2 YDEGEE. The CDR3 protein is CASPKRASYEQYF. In DNA, the CDR3 is TGTGCCAGCCCCAAAAGAGCAAGCTACGAGCAGTACTTC.

The V gene is TRBV10-2, the J gene TRBJ2-7; D is perhaps TRBD1 (5 bases). The CDR3 sequence is 13 residues long. The germline V and J ends were trimmed by 8 bases and 4 bases, with 15 bases remaining between them. CDR1 and CDR2 (germline): WSHSY, SAAADI. The CDR3 reads CASGREGRYEQYF. DNA for the CDR3: TGCGCCAGCGGCAGGGAAGGTCGGTACGAGCAGTACTTC.

V usage is TRBV5-8 and J usage is TRBJ1-4, with D possibly TRBD1 on 6 matching bases. The CDR3 consists of 16 residues. Between the trimmed V and J ends, which lost 5 bases and 4 bases, there was a span of 18 bases. Germline V lookup: CDR1 SGHTS, CDR2 YDEGEE. In nucleotides, the CDR3 is TGTGCCAGCAGTAGAGGTACAGGGACCCTTAATGAAAAACTGTTTTTT. The encoded protein is CASSRGTGTLNEKLFF.

This chain uses TRBV30 with TRBJ1-4; a weak D match, TRBD1 (5 bases). CDR3 length: 13 residues. The germline gives CDR1 GTSNPN, CDR2 SVGIG (reference sequence). Trimming stripped 7 bases from V and 7 bases from J, with 16 bases between. The CDR3 coding sequence is TGTGCCTCCGCACAGGCCGACGGTGAAAAACTGTTTTTT. Residues: CASAQADGEKLFF.

This chain links TRBV5-1 with TRBJ1-4, with 7 bases that match TRBD1. The CDR3 extends over 15 amino acids. The V and J ends lost 4 bases and 8 bases, in that order; junction bases with no gene match: 11. Germline assignment: CDR1 SGHRS and CDR2 YFSETQ. CDR3 region: CASSLLGGGMEKLFF. The CDR3 coding sequence is TGCGCCAGCAGCCTCCTAGGGGGCGGAATGGAAAAACTGTTTTTT.

The chain combines TRBV7-9 with TRBJ2-7; the D is unclear. The CDR3 totals 17 residues. Trimming removed 0 bases from V and 1 base from J, with 16 bases in between. Germline V lookup: CDR1 SEHNR, CDR2 FQNEAQ (reference sequence). CDR3 bases: TGTGCCAGCAGCTTAGCCGTTTCGACTGCGGATTCCTACGAGCAGTACTTC. Its protein product is CASSLAVSTADSYEQYF.

The CDR3 is CAIAVQGNTEAFF. CDR3 nucleotide sequence: TGTGCCATCGCGGTACAGGGGAACACTGAAGCTTTCTTT. This chain links TRBV10-3 with TRBJ1-1, with TRBD1 as a possible D gene (6 bases). The CDR3 is 13 amino acids. The V and J ends lost 8 bases and 1 base respectively, with 11 bases between them. Germline CDR1 and CDR2: ENHRY and SYGVKD.